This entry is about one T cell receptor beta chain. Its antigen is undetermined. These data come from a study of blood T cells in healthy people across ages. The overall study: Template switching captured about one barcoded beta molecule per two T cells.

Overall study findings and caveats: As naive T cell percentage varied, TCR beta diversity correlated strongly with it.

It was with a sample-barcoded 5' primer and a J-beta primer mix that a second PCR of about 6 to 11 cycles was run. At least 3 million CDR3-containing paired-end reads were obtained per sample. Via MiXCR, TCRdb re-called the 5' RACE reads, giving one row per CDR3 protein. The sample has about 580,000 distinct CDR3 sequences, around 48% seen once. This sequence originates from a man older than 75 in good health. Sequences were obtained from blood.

Written as DNA, the CDR3 is TGTGCCAGCGCCGTCCGGGTCCAAGAGACCCAGTACTTC. It specifies CASAVRVQETQYF. This sequence joins TRBV28 and TRBJ2-5; D unclear. The CDR3 totals 13 residues. Germline-derived CDR1 and CDR2 are MDHEN and SYDVKM. Trimming removed 8 bases at V and 1 base at J, with 11 bases between. Looking up the rest from reference TRBV28 and TRBJ2-5 gives the full variable domain: DVKVTQSSRYLVKRTGEKVFLECVQDMDHENMFWYRQDPGLGLRLIYFSYDVKMKEKGDIPEGYSVSREKKERFSLILESASTNQTSMYLCASAVRVQETQYFGPGTRLLVL.